The clone carrying this TCR beta chain appeared once. This sample was taken from a study of blood T cell repertoires in COVID-19. Study overall: Sources were T cells, B-cell-depleted T cells, or PBMCs; the material itself was cDNA or gDNA.

Method: immunoSEQ multiplex PCR; TCRdb's copy keeps in-frame clones and lacks some. The sample has 45,000 or so clones, 86% seen once. The ends lost 4 bases at V and 0 bases at J; junction bases unmatched: 8. Germline CDR1 and CDR2: SGHDT and YYEEEE. The CDR3 extends over 17 amino acids. The receptor was derived from a human donor in a cohort sampled during active COVID-19. J is TRBJ1-1 and V is TRBV5-6; 11 bases line up with TRBD1. Sequenced input: peripheral blood. CDR3 in amino acids: CASSAGQGAPMNTEAFF. The CDR3 region has the DNA TGTGCCAGCAGCGCCGGACAGGGGGCCCCGATGAACACTGAAGCTTTCTTT.